A single sample gave rise to the 17 T cell receptor beta chains below, sequenced in a study of blood T cell repertoires in COVID-19. Libraries were prepared by immunoSEQ multiplex PCR; TCRdb keeps only in-frame clonotypes and omits some of them. The sample records 150,000 to 200,000 clones, about 82% being singletons. Sequencing was performed on peripheral blood. Every receptor here comes from a woman in her thirties with acute or convalescent COVID-19.

The gene calls are TRBV5-4 and TRBJ1-1; possibly TRBD1 for D (5 bases). The CDR3 extends over 15 amino acids. Trimming left V 4 bases short and J 1 base short, with 14 bases between. CDR1 is SGHNT and CDR2 is YYREEE in the germline V gene (reference sequence). The CDR3: CASSDQKGQNTEAFF. CDR3 bases: TGTGCCAGCAGCGACCAAAAAGGACAGAACACTGAAGCTTTCTTT. The full variable domain, rest sourced from reference TRBV5-4 and TRBJ1-1, is ETGVTQSPTHLIKTRGQQVTLRCSSQSGHNTVSWYQQALGQGPQFIFQYYREEENGRGNFPPRFSGLQFPNYSSELNVNALELDDSALYLCASSDQKGQNTEAFFGQGTRLTVV.

This sequence joins TRBV5-8 and TRBJ1-2; TRBD1 matches 9 bases. V lost 1 base to trimming and J lost 7 bases; unmatched junction nucleotides: 8. This CDR3 region has 15 residues. Germline V gene sequence: CDR1 SGHTS, CDR2 YDEGEE. CDR3 protein: CASSLLTGQGGGYTF. The CDR3 DNA follows: TGTGCCAGCAGCTTGTTGACGGGACAGGGCGGTGGCTACACCTTC.

This chain uses TRBV11-2 with TRBJ2-7; weak D call: TRBD1 (6 bases). The CDR3 consists of 14 residues. CDR1 and CDR2 (germline): SGHAT, FQNNGV. The V gene lost 5 bases and the J gene lost 2 bases, with 13 bases spanning the gap. The CDR3 loop is CASSRSDSTYEQYF. In DNA form, the CDR3 reads TGTGCCAGCAGCCGTTCGGACAGCACCTACGAGCAGTACTTC.

This CDR3 reads CAVGAGTGLDGYTF. In nucleotides, the CDR3 is TGTGCCGTTGGGGCCGGGACAGGCTTAGATGGCTACACCTTC. V gene TRBV6-5 combines with J gene TRBJ1-2, with TRBD1 matching over 8 bases. Trimming took 11 bases from V and 6 from J; bases not matched to a gene: 14. CDR1 and CDR2 (germline): MNHEY, SVGAGI. The CDR3 spans 14 residues.

This sequence joins TRBV6-6 and TRBJ2-4; D perhaps matches TRBD1 (6 bases). Germline CDR1 and CDR2: MNHNY and SVGAGI (reference sequence). The ends were cut back, 5 bases at V and 7 bases at J, with 9 bases in the middle. The CDR3 contains 12 residues. The chain's CDR3 is CASSSTGNIQYF. CDR3 DNA sequence: TGTGCCAGCAGTAGTACAGGGAACATTCAGTACTTC.

The CDR3 reads CASSHRSRGVNNEQFF. CDR3 nucleotides: TGTGCCAGCAGCCATCGATCGCGGGGGGTGAACAATGAGCAGTTCTTC. The rearrangement joins TRBV7-2 to TRBJ2-1; 8 bases fit TRBD2. Germline V gene sequence: CDR1 SGHTA, CDR2 FQGNSA. The CDR3 extends over 16 amino acids. V was pared by 5 bases and J by 5 bases, with 11 bases of the junction left unmatched.

The sample holds one count of this clone. The genes are TRBV11-2 and TRBJ2-3; 10 bases agree with TRBD2. CDR3 length: 16 amino acids. V shed 0 bases and J 0 bases; nucleotides not matched to a gene: 0. Germline values: CDR1 SGHAT, CDR2 FQNNGV. The CDR3 DNA follows: TGTGCCAGCAGCTTAGAACTAGCGGGAAGCACAGATACGCAGTATTTT. It is translated as CASSLELAGSTDTQYF.

This sequence joins TRBV28 and TRBJ2-5; 7 nucleotides agree with TRBD1. After removal of 7 bases from V and 1 base from J, the junction contained 9 bases not matched to a gene. The CDR3 is 15 residues long. Germline values: CDR1 MDHEN, CDR2 SYDVKM. The CDR3 nucleotides read TGTGCCAGCACCCGACAGGGTCTCGGCCAAGAGACCCAGTACTTC. The encoded protein is CASTRQGLGQETQYF. The whole variable domain, filled in from reference TRBV28 and TRBJ2-5, reads DVKVTQSSRYLVKRTGEKVFLECVQDMDHENMFWYRQDPGLGLRLIYFSYDVKMKEKGDIPEGYSVSREKKERFSLILESASTNQTSMYLCASTRQGLGQETQYFGPGTRLLVL.

V is TRBV28 and J is TRBJ1-4; TRBD1 aligns across 8 bases. V lost 3 bases and J lost 8; bases outside the gene matches: 5. CDR1 is MDHEN, CDR2 SYDVKM, per germline. The CDR3 sequence is 14 residues long. The CDR3 loop reads CASSLLDRDEKLFF. In nucleotides, the CDR3 is TGTGCCAGCAGTTTGTTGGACAGGGACGAAAAACTGTTTTTT.

This sequence joins TRBV7-3 and TRBJ1-6; 7 bases map to TRBD1. CDR3 length: 15 residues. The V gene end was trimmed by 5 bases and the J gene end by 7 bases; junction bases not matched to a gene: 8. Germline lookup yields CDR1 SGHTA and CDR2 FQGTGA. CDR3 nucleotide sequence: TGTGCCAGCAGCCCGGGGTCAGGGGGGAATTCACCCCTCCACTTT. It specifies CASSPGSGGNSPLHF.

The V and J genes are TRBV24-1 and TRBJ2-3; 10 nucleotides line up with TRBD2. V lost 4 bases to trimming and J lost 6 bases; unmatched junction nucleotides: 6. Germline lookup yields CDR1 KGHDR and CDR2 SFDVKD. This CDR3 is 15 amino acids long. The CDR3 loop reads CATSESGRAVDTQYF. CDR3 in DNA: TGTGCCACCAGTGAGAGCGGGAGGGCCGTGGATACGCAGTATTTT.

The chain joins TRBV5-1 to TRBJ1-4; 7 bases fit TRBD1. After removal of 4 bases from V and 5 bases from J, the junction contained 5 bases not matched to a gene. This CDR3 comprises 14 residues. CDR1 and CDR2 (germline): SGHRS, YFSETQ. The CDR3 spells CASSRTGANEKLFF. CDR3 coding DNA: TGCGCCAGCAGCCGGACAGGCGCCAATGAAAAACTGTTTTTT.

The chain combines TRBV5-4 with TRBJ2-7; D may be TRBD1 (6 bases). This CDR3 region has 17 residues. Trimming stripped 3 bases from V and 2 bases from J, with 21 bases between. Germline assignment: CDR1 SGHNT and CDR2 YYREEE (reference sequence). The CDR3, as DNA: TGTGCCAGCAGCTCCGGACAGAGGTTAAGGGACACCTACGAGCAGTACTTC. Amino acids: CASSSGQRLRDTYEQYF.

The chain combines TRBV9 with TRBJ2-5, with 7 bases matching TRBD2. Germline V CDR1 and CDR2: SGDLS, YYNGEE. The V segment lost 2 bases and the J segment 14 bases; nucleotides outside the gene matches: 9. The CDR3 loop spans 12 amino acids. The CDR3 is CASSVGGGVPYF. Here the CDR3 DNA reads TGTGCCAGCAGCGTGGGCGGGGGAGTCCCTTACTTC.

The chain carries TRBV27 and TRBJ1-2; D possibly corresponds to TRBD1 (6 bases). Trimming pared 3 bases from V and 4 bases from J, leaving 12 bases between. The V gene's germline CDR1 is MNHEY and CDR2 SMNVEV (reference sequence). The CDR3 extends over 14 amino acids. The CDR3 sequence: CASSLRQGSYGYTF. As DNA, the CDR3 is TGTGCCAGCAGTTTGAGGCAGGGGAGCTATGGCTACACCTTC.

V gene TRBV29-1 combines with J gene TRBJ2-1, with TRBD1 matching over 10 bases. With V trimmed by 2 bases and J by 1 base, 5 bases remained unmatched. The germline V gene encodes CDR1 SQVTM and CDR2 ANQGSEA. CDR3 size: 16 residues. The CDR3 DNA is TGCAGCGTTGAAACAAGGGGACAGGGGTCCTACAATGAGCAGTTCTTC. Its translation: CSVETRGQGSYNEQFF.

This clone was seen only a few times. The chain couples TRBV19 to TRBJ2-7, with TRBD1 matching over 10 bases. Germline-derived CDR1 and CDR2 are LNHDA and SQIVND (reference sequence). The CDR3 has 15 amino acids. The J segment lost 5 bases and the V segment lost 6 bases, leaving 10 bases of the junction unmatched. CDR3 loop: CASSDYGTGVDEQYF. The DNA of the CDR3 is TGTGCCAGTAGCGATTACGGGACAGGGGTCGACGAGCAGTACTTC.